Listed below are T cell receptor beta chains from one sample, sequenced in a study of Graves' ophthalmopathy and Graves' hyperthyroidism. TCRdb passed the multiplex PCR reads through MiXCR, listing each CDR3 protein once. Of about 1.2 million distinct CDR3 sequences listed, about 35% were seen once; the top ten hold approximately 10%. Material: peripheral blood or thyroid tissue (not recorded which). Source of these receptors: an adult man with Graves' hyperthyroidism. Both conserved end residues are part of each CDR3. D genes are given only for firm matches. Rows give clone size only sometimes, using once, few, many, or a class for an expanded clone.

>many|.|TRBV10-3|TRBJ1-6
CAISGSYNSPLHF
TGTGCCATCAGTGGCAGCTATAATTCACCCCTCCACTTT
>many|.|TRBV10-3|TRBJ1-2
CAIRWAADRTYGYTF
TGTGCCATCAGGTGGGCGGCGGACCGAACCTATGGCTACACCTTC
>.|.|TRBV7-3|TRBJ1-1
CASSLTPWIEAFF
TGTGCCAGCAGCTTAACGCCTTGGATTGAAGCTTTCTTT
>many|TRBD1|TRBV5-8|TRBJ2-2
CASSFRQGLNTGELFF
TGTGCCAGCAGCTTTCGACAGGGTCTCAACACCGGGGAGCTGTTTTTT
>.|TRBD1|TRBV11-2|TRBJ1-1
CASRDRDEAFF
TGTGCCAGCAGGGACAGGGACGAAGCTTTCTTT
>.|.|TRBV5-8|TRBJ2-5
CASSLRDSQATQYF
TGTGCCAGCAGCTTGAGAGACAGCCAAGCGACCCAGTACTTC
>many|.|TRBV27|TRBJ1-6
CASTWGVNSPLHF
TGTGCCAGCACCTGGGGGGTTAATTCACCCCTCCACTTT
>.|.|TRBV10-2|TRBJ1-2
CASSESTWGGYGYTF
TGCGCCAGCAGTGAGTCGACGTGGGGGGGCTATGGCTACACCTTC
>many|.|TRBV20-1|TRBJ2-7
CSARLRQDSYEQYF
TGCAGTGCTAGACTTCGGCAGGACTCCTACGAGCAGTACTTC
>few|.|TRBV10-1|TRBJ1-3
CASSEGSAGNTIYF
TGCGCCAGCAGTGAGGGCAGCGCTGGAAACACCATATATTTT
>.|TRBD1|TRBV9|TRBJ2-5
CASSPQGPQETQYF
TGTGCCAGCAGCCCACAGGGGCCTCAAGAGACCCAGTACTTC
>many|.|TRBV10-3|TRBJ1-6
CAIRGENSPLHF
TGTGCCATCAGGGGAGAGAATTCACCCCTCCACTTT
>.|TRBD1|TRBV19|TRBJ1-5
CASSEGQPSNQPQHF
TGTGCCAGTAGTGAGGGACAGCCTAGCAATCAGCCCCAGCATTTT
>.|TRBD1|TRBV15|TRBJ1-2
CASQQGASVGYTF
TGTGCCAGCCAACAGGGGGCGTCGGTCGGCTACACCTTC
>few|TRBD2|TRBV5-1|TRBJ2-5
CASSYLRGRAQETQYF
TGTGCCAGCAGCTATCTCCGCGGGAGGGCCCAAGAAACCCAGTACTTC
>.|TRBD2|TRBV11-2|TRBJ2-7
CASSSTSGGSSYEQYF
TGTGCCAGCAGCTCGACCAGCGGGGGCAGCTCCTACGAGCAGTACTTC
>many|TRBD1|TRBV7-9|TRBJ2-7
CASSPWTGGAYEQYF
TGTGCCAGCAGCCCCTGGACAGGGGGGGCATACGAGCAGTACTTC
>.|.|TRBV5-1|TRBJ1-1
CASTGPGTNTEAFF
TGCGCCAGCACCGGTCCAGGGACGAACACTGAAGCTTTCTTT
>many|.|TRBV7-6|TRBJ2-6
CASSRRQASGANVLTF
TGTGCCAGCAGCCGGAGACAGGCCTCTGGGGCCAACGTCCTGACTTTC
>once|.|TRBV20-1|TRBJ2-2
CSARVGALNTGELFF
TGCAGTGCTAGAGTCGGTGCACTGAACACCGGGGAGCTGTTTTTT
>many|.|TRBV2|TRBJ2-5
CASSGLLGETQYF
TGTGCCAGCAGTGGACTCCTAGGAGAGACCCAGTACTTC
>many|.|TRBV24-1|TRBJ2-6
CATSDRKTGANVLTF
TGTGCCACCAGTGATCGGAAGACTGGGGCCAACGTCCTGACTTTC
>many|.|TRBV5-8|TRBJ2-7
CASSTGHSGYEQYF
TGTGCCAGCAGCACGGGACACTCAGGCTACGAGCAGTACTTC
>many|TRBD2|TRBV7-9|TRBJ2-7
CASVPSGSYEQYF
TGTGCCAGCGTTCCTAGCGGGAGTTACGAGCAGTACTTC
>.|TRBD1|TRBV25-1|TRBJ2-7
CASRRDRGRYEQYF
TGTGCCAGCAGGAGGGACAGGGGGAGGTACGAGCAGTACTTC
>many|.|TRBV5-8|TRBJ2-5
CASSRQAEETQYF
TGTGCCAGCAGTCGGCAGGCTGAAGAGACCCAGTACTTC
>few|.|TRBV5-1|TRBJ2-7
CASTPGGVYEQYF
TGCGCCAGCACCCCAGGAGGGGTCTACGAGCAGTACTTC
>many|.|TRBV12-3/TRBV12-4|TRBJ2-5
CASSLARTEETQYF
TGTGCCAGCAGTTTAGCGCGGACAGAAGAGACCCAGTACTTC
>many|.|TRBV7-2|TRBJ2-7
CASSLAPPGGYEQYF
TGTGCCAGCAGCTTAGCCCCACCAGGAGGCTACGAGCAGTACTTC
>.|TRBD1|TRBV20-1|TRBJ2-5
CSARDPDRETQYF
TGCAGTGCTAGAGATCCGGACAGGGAGACCCAGTACTTC
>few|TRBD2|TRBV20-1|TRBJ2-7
CSARGLAGVRDEQYF
TGCAGTGCTAGAGGACTAGCGGGAGTTCGCGACGAGCAGTACTTC
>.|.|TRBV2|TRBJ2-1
CASSEAAFNEQFF
TGTGCCAGCAGTGAAGCTGCCTTCAATGAGCAGTTCTTC